This T cell receptor (beta chain) derives from a study of T cells in Graves' hyperthyroidism and ophthalmopathy (dated by TCRdb to the late 2010s). Regarding the study in general: Peripheral blood samples were taken at the time of initial diagnosis, prior to any treatment. Whether ophthalmopathy could be predicted prospectively was tested in an independent validation cohort made up of under 20 hyperthyroidism patients plus 17 patients who later progressed to ophthalmopathy. Following sampling, methimazole starting at 30 mg daily was given to hyperthyroidism patients, and high-dose intravenous methylprednisolone was given to ophthalmopathy patients. In six Graves' hyperthyroidism patients, the study also compared T-cell repertoires from thyroid tissue with T-cell repertoires from blood. TCR Vbeta CDR3 sequencing of 130 to 150 peripheral blood samples (fewer than 45 ophthalmopathy, under 80 hyperthyroidism and about 17 progressor patients) is reported in the paper. For training and testing, the 100 patients in the discovery cohort were randomly divided in a 7:3 ratio. To identify TCR V-J signatures that set the groups apart, the researchers used a discovery cohort of 95 to 100 patients, made up of fewer than 50 with Graves' ophthalmopathy and some 55 with stable Graves' hyperthyroidism. The study at large found these results: No statistical method was used to fix the sample size in advance, and group allocation was not hidden from the investigators. A model built on a 13 V-J signature distinguished ophthalmopathy from stable hyperthyroidism, reaching roughly 88% sensitivity and 81.08% specificity in cross-validation and 80%/75% in testing. During validation, the model predicted progression to ophthalmopathy a median of approximately 6 months ahead of onset, with more than 60% sensitivity and 72.22% specificity. Most expanded thyroid clonotypes (frequency above 0.001) were also detected in blood, a finding suggesting that blood repertoires may reflect thyroid immune responses.

CDR1 and CDR2 are drawn from the germline V gene: MDHEN, SYDVKM. The cysteine opens and the phenylalanine closes a CDR3 of 16 amino acids. CDR3 DNA only is kept here, 48 bases in frame from base 1. V drops 6 bases and J drops 0 bases, leaving 15 bases in between. This clonotype has a handful of counts. The target of this receptor is not known. No base qualities exist here, and no much larger clone lies one base off it. Moderately to severely active disease, a Clinical Activity Score of at least 3, a NOSPECS grade of at least 4, and a duration under 3 months were present in ophthalmopathy patients. Exclusion was applied to patients with uncontrolled infections, other autoimmune diseases, pregnancy or lactation. Diagnoses were based on clinical symptoms, serum thyroxine and TRAb, thyroid ultrasound and orbital computed tomography. Ficoll-Paque density gradient centrifugation was used to isolate PBMCs from around 10 ml of fresh peripheral blood. Total RNA was extracted with Trizol reagent, and quality was checked on an Agilent 2100 Bioanalyzer.

The TCR beta CDR3 regions were amplified from RNA transcripts. A first-round RT-PCR of the TCR CDR3 used the HTBI primer set with the Qiagen OneStep RT-PCR kit. The libraries were constructed in a second round of multiplex PCR and then size-selected and purified. The libraries were sequenced on an Illumina HiSeq2000 using paired-end 100 bp reads. Per the original workflow: SOAPnuke was used to process the raw data, removing reads that contained adapters or uncalled bases, had a mean Phred below 15, or lacked an exact match to the constant primer or identifier. COPE v1.2.5 was used to merge high-quality paired reads, and clonotypes were defined as unique nucleotide sequences. MiTCR v1.1 was used to align the clonotypes against IMGT TRBV, TRBD and TRBJ reference segments. The analysis included only V-J combinations with a frequency above 0.0001, which together covered 99% to 99.2% of the repertoires. A TCS score was defined as the ratio between F50 (clonal expansion) and ExV (chaos), using BLOSUM62-based TCRdist between CDR3 peptides within each V-J. Welch's t-statistics and random forest reduced roughly 530 V-J features to roughly 13, which were used in a naive Bayes classifier (R e1071). The raw public data were reprocessed by TCRdb itself: fastp quality trimming at Q25, MiXCR clonotype calling, in-frame beta chains only. Duplicate CDR3 protein sequences are folded into a single record with the most common DNA and genes. TCRdb, not the original authors, processed these V and J calls. In all, the sample holds fewer than 450,000 distinct CDR3 sequences, and 13% to 15% of those were seen once. In total, the top ten clones hold approximately 19% of the sample.

The rearranged segments are TRBV28 and TRBJ2-1; TRBD2 is perhaps the D gene, given 6 matching bases. The TCR originated in a woman between 55 and 75 years old with Graves' ophthalmopathy. Material: blood. The DNA sequence follows: TGTGCCAGCAGGCGGGGCGGGTTGGGCTCCTACAATGAGCAGTTCTTC. It codes for CASRRGGLGSYNEQFF.